The rows below give T cell receptor beta chains drawn from one sample of a study of shared clonotypes between healthy human individuals. The table came from immunoSEQ multiplex PCR; TCRdb's copy has only in-frame clones and leaves some out. The sample holds about 2.2 million clones; around 93% are singletons and the top ten take around 1.8%. The specimen sequenced was naive CD8+ T cells from PBMCs. These TCRs come from a man younger than 30 in good health. Some clones in this sample may be carry-over from other donors' samples. The CDR3 runs from the conserved cysteine through the conserved F or W. D genes are given only for firm matches. Size is stated for part of the rows, as once, few or many counts, or as a class when the clone is expanded.

clone size | J gene | CDR3 length | D gene | V gene | CDR3 DNA | CDR3 protein
once | TRBJ2-1 | 12 | . | TRBV18 | TGTGCCAGCTCACCAGAAATCAATGAGCAGTTCTTC | CASSPEINEQFF
once | TRBJ2-7 | 12 | . | TRBV10-3 | TGTGCCATCAGTGTAGGAAGCTACGAGCAGTACTTC | CAISVGSYEQYF
. | TRBJ2-5 | 15 | . | TRBV14 | TGTGCCAGCAGCCAAGATTCCGGGTGGCGGGAGACCCAGTACTTC | CASSQDSGWRETQYF
. | TRBJ2-1 | 15 | TRBD2 | TRBV5-1 | TGCGCCAGCAGCCCGGGACTAGCGGCGGACAATGAGCAGTTCTTC | CASSPGLAADNEQFF
. | TRBJ2-5 | 14 | . | TRBV27 | TGTGCCAGCAGTTTCCGAGGCGGGGTTGAGACCCAGTACTTC | CASSFRGGVETQYF
once | TRBJ2-1 | 18 | . | TRBV28 | TGTGCCAGCAGCCCAAAGGGGGTGCGAAAAAGCTCCTACAATGAGCAGTTCTTC | CASSPKGVRKSSYNEQFF
. | TRBJ2-5 | 13 | TRBD1 | TRBV7-9 | TGTGCCAGCAGCCCGACAGGGCCCGTGGCCCAGTACTTC | CASSPTGPVAQYF
. | TRBJ2-7 | 16 | . | TRBV15 | TGTGCCACCAGCAGAGTCCCCCACAGGGCCCCCTACGAGCAGTACTTC | CATSRVPHRAPYEQYF
. | TRBJ2-1 | 11 | . | TRBV6-1 | TGTGCCAGCCCACAGTACAATGAGCAGTTCTTC | CASPQYNEQFF
. | TRBJ2-7 | 15 | . | TRBV4-1 | TGCGCCAGCAGCCAAGTAACAGCACAAATCTACGAGCAGTACTTC | CASSQVTAQIYEQYF
. | TRBJ2-3 | 18 | . | TRBV28 | TGTGCCAGCAGTCTCCTCGCGGATGTTAGCGCCATCACAGATACGCAGTATTTT | CASSLLADVSAITDTQYF
. | TRBJ2-3 | 17 | TRBD1 | TRBV9 | TGTGCCAGCAGCGTACCTAGGACAGGGGGAGGCGCAGATACGCAGTATTTT | CASSVPRTGGGADTQYF
. | TRBJ2-1 | 15 | TRBD2 | TRBV6-4 | TGTGCCAGCGCGGCTGGGCTAGCGGGGTACAATGAGCAGTTCTTC | CASAAGLAGYNEQFF
. | TRBJ1-5 | 14 | . | TRBV9 | TGTGCCAGCAGCGCCAGGGGTAGCAATCAGCCCCAGCATTTT | CASSARGSNQPQHF
. | TRBJ2-1 | 15 | . | TRBV4-1 | TGCGCCAGCAGCCAAGGGAGGGTTATCGGTAATGAGCAGTTCTTC | CASSQGRVIGNEQFF
once | TRBJ2-7 | 17 | TRBD2 | TRBV4-2 | TGTGCCAGCAGCCAAGGCGAGGGTGGAGCGGGAGTATACGAGCAGTACTTC | CASSQGEGGAGVYEQYF
. | TRBJ2-7 | 15 | TRBD2 | TRBV5-6 | TGTGCCAGCAGCGGGGGGCCGGGACTAGCGAACGAGCAGTACTTC | CASSGGPGLANEQYF
. | TRBJ2-1 | 15 | TRBD2 | TRBV19 | TGTGCCAGTAGTGAGCGGGAGTGGCTTTTGAATGAGCAGTTCTTC | CASSEREWLLNEQFF
. | TRBJ1-2 | 14 | . | TRBV19 | TGTGCCAGTCGTACTGGAGGCGGGGACTATGGCTACACCTTC | CASRTGGGDYGYTF
. | TRBJ2-1 | 15 | TRBD2 | TRBV4-2 | TGTGCCAGCAGCCAAGATATGGGCGGGGGGGGTGAGCAGTTCTTC | CASSQDMGGGGEQFF
. | TRBJ2-7 | 16 | TRBD2 | TRBV5-4 | TGTGCCAGCAGCTTGATAGGTGGGGGGGAGTCAGACGAGCAGTACTTC | CASSLIGGGESDEQYF
. | TRBJ2-5 | 15 | . | TRBV5-1 | TGCGCCAGCAGCCCAGGTAGGCTGTTACAAGAGACCCAGTACTTC | CASSPGRLLQETQYF
. | TRBJ1-2 | 17 | . | TRBV27 | TGTGCCAGCAGTTTATTTGGTGGAGGGGCAGGGAGCCATGGCTACACCTTC | CASSLFGGGAGSHGYTF
once | TRBJ2-7 | 12 | . | TRBV10-3 | TGTGCCATCAGTCCGGGACATCTAGGGCAGTACTTC | CAISPGHLGQYF
. | TRBJ1-2 | 12 | . | TRBV7-6 | TGTGCCAGCAGCTCCTTAGATGATGGCTACACCTTC | CASSSLDDGYTF
. | TRBJ2-7 | 14 | TRBD2 | TRBV11-2 | TGTGCCAGCAGCGTCGGACTAGCGGGCTACGAGCAGTACTTC | CASSVGLAGYEQYF
. | TRBJ2-2 | 16 | TRBD1 | TRBV28 | TGTGCCAGCAGTCGGCGACAGGGGGCGAATACCGGGGAGCTGTTTTTT | CASSRRQGANTGELFF
. | TRBJ2-1 | 16 | TRBD1 | TRBV7-2 | TGTGCCAGCAGCTTACGCCGGGACAGGGGGCTGAATGAGCAGTTCTTC | CASSLRRDRGLNEQFF
. | TRBJ2-6 | 15 | . | TRBV15 | TGTGCCACCAATGGTCGAGCTTCTGGGGCCAACGTCCTGACTTTC | CATNGRASGANVLTF
. | TRBJ2-4 | 16 | TRBD2 | TRBV4-2 | TGTGCCAGCAGCCCCATCTTGGGCGGGAGCAAAAACATTCAGTACTTC | CASSPILGGSKNIQYF
. | TRBJ1-4 | 17 | . | TRBV4-1 | TGCGCCAGCAGCCAAGAAGAATATAAGGCGTCTAATGAAAAACTGTTTTTT | CASSQEEYKASNEKLFF
. | TRBJ1-1 | 15 | TRBD1 | TRBV27 | TGTGCCAGCAGTACCAAATCAGGGGGCAACACTGAAGCTTTCTTT | CASSTKSGGNTEAFF
. | TRBJ1-4 | 14 | . | TRBV27 | TGTGCCAGCAGTTTATTGAGGGGCGATGAAAAACTGTTTTTT | CASSLLRGDEKLFF
. | TRBJ1-1 | 14 | . | TRBV2 | TGTGCCAGCAGTGATGACAGGTCGAACACTGAAGCTTTCTTT | CASSDDRSNTEAFF
. | TRBJ1-2 | 13 | . | TRBV28 | TGTGCCAGCAGTTTCTTACAGGGCTATGGCTACACCTTC | CASSFLQGYGYTF
. | TRBJ2-1 | 12 | . | TRBV5-4 | TGTGCCAGCAGCTTGGGGCCCCAGGAGCAGTTCTTC | CASSLGPQEQFF
. | TRBJ2-5 | 14 | TRBD2 | TRBV10-1 | TGCGCCAGCAGTGAAGCGGGAGAGGATGAGACCCAGTACTTC | CASSEAGEDETQYF
few | TRBJ1-1 | 16 | . | TRBV9 | TGTGCCAGCAGCGTAAGTCCCAGGGGAAAGAACACTGAAGCTTTCTTT | CASSVSPRGKNTEAFF
. | TRBJ2-7 | 18 | TRBD1 | TRBV28 | TGTGCCAGCAGTTTACCTCGTGTTGTCGGACAGGGGGAGTACGAGCAGTACTTC | CASSLPRVVGQGEYEQYF
. | TRBJ2-7 | 14 | . | TRBV27 | TGTGCCAGCAGTTTTCAGGGCCCAGACTACGAGCAGTACTTC | CASSFQGPDYEQYF
. | TRBJ2-7 | 15 | TRBD2 | TRBV2 | TGTGCCAGCAGTCAAACTAGCGGGAGGGCCGACGAGCAGTACTTC | CASSQTSGRADEQYF
. | TRBJ1-5 | 12 | . | TRBV28 | TGTGCCAGCCACCCCGCGGGTCAGCCCCAGCATTTT | CASHPAGQPQHF
. | TRBJ1-1 | 14 | TRBD1 | TRBV28 | TGTGCCAGCAGCGAGACAGGGGTTTATACTGAAGCTTTCTTT | CASSETGVYTEAFF
. | TRBJ1-2 | 15 | . | TRBV7-8 | TGTGCCAGCAGCCCTGTGTCTCAGGGGAACTATGGCTACACCTTC | CASSPVSQGNYGYTF
few | TRBJ1-1 | 12 | . | TRBV15 | TGTGCCACCAGCAGGGGGGACACTGAAGCTTTCTTT | CATSRGDTEAFF
. | TRBJ2-1 | 16 | TRBD2 | TRBV28 | TGTGCCAGCAGTCTTAGCGGGAGGGCCTCGTACAATGAGCAGTTCTTC | CASSLSGRASYNEQFF